The present entry profiles one T cell receptor (beta chain) with its context. The sample is drawn from a study of blood T cell repertoires in COVID-19. Repertoires were generated with immunoSEQ multiplex PCR, while TCRdb's copy carries only in-frame clones and drops some. The data show about 400,000 clones, around 92% seen once. The source material was PBMCs or T cells enriched from blood (not recorded which). This TCR was recovered from a woman aged 25-40 years who had recovered from COVID-19.

In nucleotides, the CDR3 is TGTGCCAGCATTCGACCTAGCGGGAGATACAATGAGCAGTTCTTC. It encodes CASIRPSGRYNEQFF. This chain links TRBV6-5 with TRBJ2-1; 10 bases map to TRBD2. The CDR3 consists of 15 residues. V was clipped by 7 bases and J by 4 bases; unmatched bases: 7. Germline loops: CDR1 MNHEY, CDR2 SVGAGI.